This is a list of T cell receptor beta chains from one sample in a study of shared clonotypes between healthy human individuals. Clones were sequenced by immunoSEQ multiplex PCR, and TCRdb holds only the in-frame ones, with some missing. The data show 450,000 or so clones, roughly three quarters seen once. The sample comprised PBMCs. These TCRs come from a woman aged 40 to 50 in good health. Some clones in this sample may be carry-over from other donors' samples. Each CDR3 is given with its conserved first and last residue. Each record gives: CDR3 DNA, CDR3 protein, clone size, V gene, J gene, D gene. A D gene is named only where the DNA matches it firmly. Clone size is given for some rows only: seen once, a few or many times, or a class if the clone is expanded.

CDR3 DNA: TGTGCCAGCAGCCCGCAGGGTATGAACACTGAAGCTTTCTTT; CDR3 protein: CASSPQGMNTEAFF; clone size: few; V gene: TRBV7-2; J gene: TRBJ1-1; D gene: NA
CDR3 DNA: TGTGCCAGCAGCGTAGGAGCGGGAGACCACAATGAGCAGTTCTTC; CDR3 protein: CASSVGAGDHNEQFF; clone size: NA; V gene: TRBV9; J gene: TRBJ2-1; D gene: TRBD2
CDR3 DNA: TGCAGCGTTGAACGAGACAGGGGACAAGAGACCCAGTACTTC; CDR3 protein: CSVERDRGQETQYF; clone size: NA; V gene: TRBV29-1; J gene: TRBJ2-5; D gene: TRBD1
CDR3 DNA: TGTGCCAGCAGCCCCGGGACGGTTACCTACGAGCAGTACTTC; CDR3 protein: CASSPGTVTYEQYF; clone size: NA; V gene: TRBV5-4; J gene: TRBJ2-7; D gene: NA
CDR3 DNA: TGTGCCAGCAGTGACTCTAGCGGGAGTGGGAACAATGAGCAGTTCTTC; CDR3 protein: CASSDSSGSGNNEQFF; clone size: few; V gene: TRBV6-4; J gene: TRBJ2-1; D gene: TRBD2
CDR3 DNA: TGTGCCAGCAGAAGTACAGGGGCTGGGGCTTACGAGCAGTACTTC; CDR3 protein: CASRSTGAGAYEQYF; clone size: NA; V gene: TRBV28; J gene: TRBJ2-7; D gene: TRBD1
CDR3 DNA: TGTGCCAGTAGTCCCCGACAGGGCGTAAGGGATCAGCCCCAGCATTTT; CDR3 protein: CASSPRQGVRDQPQHF; clone size: NA; V gene: TRBV19; J gene: TRBJ1-5; D gene: TRBD1
CDR3 DNA: TGTGCCAGCAGCTTACAGGGTTACGACACAGATACGCAGTATTTT; CDR3 protein: CASSLQGYDTDTQYF; clone size: NA; V gene: TRBV11-2; J gene: TRBJ2-3; D gene: NA
CDR3 DNA: TGTGCCAGCAGCTTAAGAACTAGCGGGAATGATGAGCAGTTCTTC; CDR3 protein: CASSLRTSGNDEQFF; clone size: NA; V gene: TRBV7-3; J gene: TRBJ2-1; D gene: TRBD2
CDR3 DNA: TGTGCCAGCAGCCCCGGGGGGGACAGGGTTGGTGAAAAACTGTTTTTT; CDR3 protein: CASSPGGDRVGEKLFF; clone size: NA; V gene: TRBV28; J gene: TRBJ1-4; D gene: TRBD1
CDR3 DNA: TGTGCCAGCAGCCAAGATCTGGCCAGGCCCTATGGCTACACCTTC; CDR3 protein: CASSQDLARPYGYTF; clone size: NA; V gene: TRBV4-2; J gene: TRBJ1-2; D gene: NA
CDR3 DNA: TGTGCCAGCAGTTCGAAGCGGGGGGGATGGGAGACCCAGTACTTC; CDR3 protein: CASSSKRGGWETQYF; clone size: NA; V gene: TRBV27; J gene: TRBJ2-5; D gene: TRBD2
CDR3 DNA: TGTGCCTGGAGTGAGGACAGCTTCTACGAGCAGTACTTC; CDR3 protein: CAWSEDSFYEQYF; clone size: once; V gene: TRBV30; J gene: TRBJ2-7; D gene: NA
CDR3 DNA: TGTGCCAGCAGCCTCGGTTCGGCGGCCCTCTACGAGCAGTACTTC; CDR3 protein: CASSLGSAALYEQYF; clone size: NA; V gene: TRBV7-2; J gene: TRBJ2-7; D gene: NA
CDR3 DNA: TGTGCCAGCAGCTCAGACAGGGGCGGTGACATTCAGTACTTC; CDR3 protein: CASSSDRGGDIQYF; clone size: many; V gene: TRBV7-9; J gene: TRBJ2-4; D gene: TRBD1
CDR3 DNA: TGTGCCAGCAGTCGACTAGCGGGAGGAGGTGAGCAGTTCTTC; CDR3 protein: CASSRLAGGGEQFF; clone size: NA; V gene: TRBV7-7; J gene: TRBJ2-1; D gene: TRBD2
CDR3 DNA: TGTGCCAGCAGCTCTCGGAGGATAGGCCGGGAGATGAGTGGCTACACCTTC; CDR3 protein: CASSSRRIGREMSGYTF; clone size: NA; V gene: TRBV5-4; J gene: TRBJ1-2; D gene: NA
CDR3 DNA: TGCGCCAGCAGCCAAGAAGCGGTGGCAGGGTACTACGAGCAGTACTTC; CDR3 protein: CASSQEAVAGYYEQYF; clone size: few; V gene: TRBV4-1; J gene: TRBJ2-7; D gene: NA
CDR3 DNA: TGCGCCAGACCTACACCGGGCAGGGGTAACGAGCAGTACTTC; CDR3 protein: CARPTPGRGNEQYF; clone size: NA; V gene: TRBV23-1; J gene: TRBJ2-7; D gene: NA
CDR3 DNA: TGTGCCACTCAGAGGGTTCCGCCCCAGCATTTT; CDR3 protein: CATQRVPPQHF; clone size: NA; V gene: TRBV28; J gene: TRBJ1-5; D gene: NA
CDR3 DNA: TGCAGCGTCCTTCAGGCAACTAATGAAAAACTGTTTTTT; CDR3 protein: CSVLQATNEKLFF; clone size: NA; V gene: TRBV29-1; J gene: TRBJ1-4; D gene: NA
CDR3 DNA: TGCGCCAGCAGCCAGAGGGACACCTACGAGCAGTACTTC; CDR3 protein: CASSQRDTYEQYF; clone size: NA; V gene: TRBV4-1; J gene: TRBJ2-7; D gene: NA
CDR3 DNA: TGTGCCAGCAGCTTAGGGGCGGGGCCGTCTAACTATGGCTACACCTTC; CDR3 protein: CASSLGAGPSNYGYTF; clone size: NA; V gene: TRBV7-9; J gene: TRBJ1-2; D gene: NA